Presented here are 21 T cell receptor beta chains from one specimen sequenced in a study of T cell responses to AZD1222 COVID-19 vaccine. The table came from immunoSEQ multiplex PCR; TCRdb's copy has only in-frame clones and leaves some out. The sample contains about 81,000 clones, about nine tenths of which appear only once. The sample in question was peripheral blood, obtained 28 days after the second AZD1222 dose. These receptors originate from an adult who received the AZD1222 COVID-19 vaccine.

CDR3 in DNA: TGTGCCAGCAGCGTTAGAGGAGAACACTCACCCCTCCACTTT. Translated, it gives CASSVRGEHSPLHF. The chain joins TRBV9 to TRBJ1-6; D call uncertain. CDR1 SGDLS and CDR2 YYNGEE come from the germline V gene. V lost 2 bases, J lost 10 bases, and 13 bases lay in between. The CDR3 spans 14 residues.

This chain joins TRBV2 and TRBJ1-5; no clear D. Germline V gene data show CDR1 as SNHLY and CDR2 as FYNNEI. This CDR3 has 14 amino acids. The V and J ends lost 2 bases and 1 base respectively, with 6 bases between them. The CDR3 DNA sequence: TGTGCCAGCAGTGAACTGGCGAGCAATCAGCCCCAGCATTTT. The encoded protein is CASSELASNQPQHF.

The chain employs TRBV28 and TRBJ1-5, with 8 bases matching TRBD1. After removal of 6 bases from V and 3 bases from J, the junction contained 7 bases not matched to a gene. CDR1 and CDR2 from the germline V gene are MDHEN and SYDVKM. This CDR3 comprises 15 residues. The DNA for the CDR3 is TGTGCCAGCAGCCCTCGGGACAGGCCCAATCAGCCCCAGCATTTT. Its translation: CASSPRDRPNQPQHF.

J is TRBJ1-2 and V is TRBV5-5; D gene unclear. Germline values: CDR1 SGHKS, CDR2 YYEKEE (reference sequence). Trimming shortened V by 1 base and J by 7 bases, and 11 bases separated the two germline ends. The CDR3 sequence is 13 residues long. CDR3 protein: CASSLSSVSGYTF. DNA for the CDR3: TGTGCCAGCAGCTTGTCGTCGGTTTCTGGCTACACCTTC.

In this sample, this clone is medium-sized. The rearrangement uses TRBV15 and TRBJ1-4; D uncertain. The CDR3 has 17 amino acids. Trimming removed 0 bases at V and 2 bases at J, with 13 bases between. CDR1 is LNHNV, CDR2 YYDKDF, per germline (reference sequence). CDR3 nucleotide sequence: TGTGCCACCAGCAGAGATTTTTCGGGTTCTACTAATGAAAAACTGTTTTTT. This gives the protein CATSRDFSGSTNEKLFF.

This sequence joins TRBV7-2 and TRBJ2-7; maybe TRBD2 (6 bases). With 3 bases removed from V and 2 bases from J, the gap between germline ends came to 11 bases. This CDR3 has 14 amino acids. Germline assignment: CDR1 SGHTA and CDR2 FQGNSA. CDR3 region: CASSLGLQTYEQYF. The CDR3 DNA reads TGTGCCAGCAGCTTGGGACTTCAAACCTACGAGCAGTACTTC. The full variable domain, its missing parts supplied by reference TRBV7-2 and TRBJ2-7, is GAGVSQSPSNKVTEKGKDVELRCDPISGHTALYWYRQSLGQGLEFLIYFQGNSAPDKSGLPSDRFSAERTGGSVSTLTIQRTQQEDSAVYLCASSLGLQTYEQYFGPGTRLTVT.

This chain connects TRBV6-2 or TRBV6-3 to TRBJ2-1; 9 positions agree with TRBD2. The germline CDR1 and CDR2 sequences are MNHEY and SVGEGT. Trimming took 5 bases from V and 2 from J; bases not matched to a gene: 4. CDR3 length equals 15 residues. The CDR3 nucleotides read TGTGCCAGCAGTCTAAGCGGGGGGACCTACAATGAGCAGTTCTTC. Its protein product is CASSLSGGTYNEQFF.

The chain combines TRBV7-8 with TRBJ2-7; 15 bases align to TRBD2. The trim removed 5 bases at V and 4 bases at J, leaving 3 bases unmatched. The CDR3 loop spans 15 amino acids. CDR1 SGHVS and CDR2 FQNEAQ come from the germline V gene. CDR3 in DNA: TGTGCCAGCAGCCCCGGGACTAGCGGGGGGTACGAGCAGTACTTC. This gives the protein CASSPGTSGGYEQYF.

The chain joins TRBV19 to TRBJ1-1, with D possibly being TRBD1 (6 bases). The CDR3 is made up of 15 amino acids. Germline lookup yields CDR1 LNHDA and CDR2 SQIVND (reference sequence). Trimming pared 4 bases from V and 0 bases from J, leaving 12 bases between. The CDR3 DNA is TGTGCCAGTAGTACCAGGACAGCCTTGAACACTGAAGCTTTCTTT. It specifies CASSTRTALNTEAFF.

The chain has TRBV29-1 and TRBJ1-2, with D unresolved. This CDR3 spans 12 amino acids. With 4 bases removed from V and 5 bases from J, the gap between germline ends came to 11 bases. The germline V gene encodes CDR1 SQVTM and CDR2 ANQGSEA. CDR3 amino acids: CSVGQVGYGYTF. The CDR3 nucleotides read TGCAGCGTTGGGCAAGTGGGTTATGGCTACACCTTC.

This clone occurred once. The CDR3 region has the DNA TGTGCCAGCCGATTGGGACAGCCTAATTCACCCCTCCACTTT. Protein product: CASRLGQPNSPLHF. This chain connects TRBV6-6 to TRBJ1-6; 7 positions match TRBD1. CDR1 MNHNY and CDR2 SVGAGI come from the germline V gene (reference sequence). The CDR3 sequence is 14 residues long. Trimming at V came to 8 bases and at J to 6 bases, leaving 7 bases not matched to a gene.

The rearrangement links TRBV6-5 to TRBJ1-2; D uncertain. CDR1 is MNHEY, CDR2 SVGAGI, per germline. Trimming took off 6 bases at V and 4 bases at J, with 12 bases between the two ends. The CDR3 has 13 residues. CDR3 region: CASRREGAYGYTF. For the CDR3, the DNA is TGTGCCAGCAGAAGGGAGGGCGCCTATGGCTACACCTTC.

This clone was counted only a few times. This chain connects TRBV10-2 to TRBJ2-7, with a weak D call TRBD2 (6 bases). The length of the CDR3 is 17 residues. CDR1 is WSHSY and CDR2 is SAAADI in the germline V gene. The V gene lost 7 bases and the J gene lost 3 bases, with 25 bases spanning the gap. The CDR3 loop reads CASIPAGGATSGYEQYF. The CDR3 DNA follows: TGCGCCAGCATCCCCGCTGGAGGGGCTACCTCGGGCTACGAGCAGTACTTC.

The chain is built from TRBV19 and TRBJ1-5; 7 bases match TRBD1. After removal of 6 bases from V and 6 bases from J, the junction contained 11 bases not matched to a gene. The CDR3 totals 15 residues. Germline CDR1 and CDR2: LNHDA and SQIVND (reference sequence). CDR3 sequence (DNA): TGTGCCAGTAGCCAAACGACAGGGAGTAGTCAGCCCCAGCATTTT. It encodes CASSQTTGSSQPQHF.

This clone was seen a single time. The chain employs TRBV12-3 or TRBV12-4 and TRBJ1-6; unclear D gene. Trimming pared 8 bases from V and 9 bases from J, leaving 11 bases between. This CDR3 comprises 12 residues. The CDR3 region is CASALSGSPLHF. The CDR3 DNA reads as TGTGCCAGCGCATTATCTGGTTCACCCCTCCACTTT.

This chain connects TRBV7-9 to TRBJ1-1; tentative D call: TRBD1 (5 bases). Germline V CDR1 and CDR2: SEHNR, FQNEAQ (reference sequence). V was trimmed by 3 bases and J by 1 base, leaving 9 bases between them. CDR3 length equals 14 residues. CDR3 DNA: TGTGCCAGCAGCTTGGAGGGGCCGAACACTGAAGCTTTCTTT. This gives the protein CASSLEGPNTEAFF.

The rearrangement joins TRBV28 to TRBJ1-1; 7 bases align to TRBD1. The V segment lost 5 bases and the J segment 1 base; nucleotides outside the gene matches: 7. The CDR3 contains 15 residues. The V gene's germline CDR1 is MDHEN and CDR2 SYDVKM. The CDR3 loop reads CASSKTGRGNTEAFF. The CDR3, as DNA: TGTGCCAGCAGTAAGACAGGGAGGGGGAACACTGAAGCTTTCTTT.

CDR3 region: CASSQTTGRPVNHGYTF. The DNA for the CDR3 is TGTGCCAGCAGCCAAACGACAGGGCGGCCGGTTAATCATGGCTACACCTTC. J is TRBJ1-2 and V is TRBV3-1 (or the pseudogene TRBV3-2), with 7 positions matching TRBD1. This CDR3 region has 17 residues. Germline-derived CDR1 and CDR2 are LGHDT and YNNKEL (reference sequence). The junction had 15 bases not matched to a gene; V was cut back by 2 bases and J by 6 bases.

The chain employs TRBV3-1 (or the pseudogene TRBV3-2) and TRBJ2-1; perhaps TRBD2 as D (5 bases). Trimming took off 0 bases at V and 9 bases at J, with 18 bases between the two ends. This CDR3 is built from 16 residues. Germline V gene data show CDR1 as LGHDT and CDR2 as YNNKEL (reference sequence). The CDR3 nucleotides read TGTGCCAGCAGCCAAGAGGCCAGGAGGTCTGTGGGTGAGCAGTTCTTC. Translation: CASSQEARRSVGEQFF.

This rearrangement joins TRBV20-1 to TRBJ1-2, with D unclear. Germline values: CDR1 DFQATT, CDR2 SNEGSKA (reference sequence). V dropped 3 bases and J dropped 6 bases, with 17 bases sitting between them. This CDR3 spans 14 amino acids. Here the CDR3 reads CSASGRRPRDGYTF. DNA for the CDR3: TGCAGTGCTAGTGGCAGGAGACCTAGAGATGGCTACACCTTC.

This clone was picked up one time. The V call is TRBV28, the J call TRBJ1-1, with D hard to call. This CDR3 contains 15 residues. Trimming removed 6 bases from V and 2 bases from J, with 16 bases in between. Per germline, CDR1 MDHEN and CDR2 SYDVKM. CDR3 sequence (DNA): TGTGCCAGCAGCACTAGGGAGGGAGGAAACACTGAAGCTTTCTTT. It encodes CASSTREGGNTEAFF. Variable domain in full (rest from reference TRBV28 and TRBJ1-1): DVKVTQSSRYLVKRTGEKVFLECVQDMDHENMFWYRQDPGLGLRLIYFSYDVKMKEKGDIPEGYSVSREKKERFSLILESASTNQTSMYLCASSTREGGNTEAFFGQGTRLTVV.